Sequencing of this TCR beta chain was carried out in a study of OX40 agonist ivuxolimab in advanced cancers. Study-level information: An anti-OX40 (CD134) antibody with agonistic activity, ivuxolimab, was administered to patients. From roughly 20 to 79 years was the age range, with a mean of roughly 64 years, and 70% to 85% were male.

General observations from the study: Relative to CD4+, CD8+ T cells held more expanded clones on average.

Using immunoSEQ multiplex PCR, the repertoire was profiled, and TCRdb retains in-frame clones only, with some absent. The sample carries tens of thousands of clones, 79% recorded once. The CDR3 sequence is 13 residues long. Looked up from germline, CDR1 is ENHRY and CDR2 is SYGVKD. To note about this clone: No antigen is known for it.

The chain employs TRBV10-3 and TRBJ2-5, with D possibly being TRBD2 (6 bases). The J call may be mistaken, given a closer DNA end match to TRBJ2-7. The TCR was taken from an adult with an advanced solid tumor such as melanoma, head and neck, liver or kidney cancer. The sequenced sample was CD4+ or CD8+ T cells sorted from blood, obtained in a trial of the OX40 agonist ivuxolimab. The CDR3 region has the DNA TGTGCCATCACGGTAGCGGCCTCTAACGAGCAGTACTTC. Protein product: CAITVAASNEQYF.